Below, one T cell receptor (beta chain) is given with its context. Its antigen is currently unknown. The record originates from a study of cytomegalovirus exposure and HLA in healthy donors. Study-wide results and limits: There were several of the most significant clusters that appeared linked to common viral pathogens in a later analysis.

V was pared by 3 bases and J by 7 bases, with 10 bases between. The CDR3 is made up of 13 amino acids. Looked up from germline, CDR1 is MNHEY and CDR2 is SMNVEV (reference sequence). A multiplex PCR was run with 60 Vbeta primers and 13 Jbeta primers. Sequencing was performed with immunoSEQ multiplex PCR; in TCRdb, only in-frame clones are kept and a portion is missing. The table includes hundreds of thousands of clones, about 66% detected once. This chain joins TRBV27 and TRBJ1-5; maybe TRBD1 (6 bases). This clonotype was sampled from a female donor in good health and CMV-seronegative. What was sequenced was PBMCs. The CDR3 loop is CASSFGGLQPQHF. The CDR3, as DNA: TGTGCCAGCAGTTTCGGGGGGCTCCAGCCCCAGCATTTT.